The rows below give T cell receptor beta chains drawn from one sample of a study of blood T cell repertoires in COVID-19. Repertoires were generated with immunoSEQ multiplex PCR, while TCRdb's copy carries only in-frame clones and drops some. Here the sample spans 150,000 to 200,000 clones, roughly nine tenths being singletons. The specimen sequenced was peripheral blood. The source of these receptors is a man aged 65-85 years with acute or convalescent COVID-19. CDR3s include the opening cysteine and the closing phenylalanine or tryptophan. A D gene is named only where the DNA matches it firmly. The listing skips clone size in some rows; elsewhere it reads once, few, many or a size class.

TRBJ1-2,TRBV28,.,TRBD1,TGTGCCAGCAGCACGACAGGGTATGGCTACACCTTC,CASSTTGYGYTF
TRBJ1-4,TRBV18,.,.,TGTGCCAGCTCACCACCGAGCACTAATGAAAAACTGTTTTTT,CASSPPSTNEKLFF
TRBJ2-3,TRBV28,.,.,TGTGCCAGCAGCCCCTTACAGGGTGGCACAGATACGCAGTATTTT,CASSPLQGGTDTQYF
TRBJ2-7,TRBV11-3,once,TRBD1,TGTGCCAGCAGCTTAAGAGGGGGCAGGTACGAGCAGTACTTC,CASSLRGGRYEQYF
TRBJ1-5,TRBV7-6,.,.,TGTGCCAGCAGCTTAAGGAGCTTGTCTCCCCAGCATTTT,CASSLRSLSPQHF
TRBJ2-3,TRBV2,.,.,TGTGCCAGCAAGCCCGAGGCAGATACGCAGTATTTT,CASKPEADTQYF
TRBJ1-6,TRBV5-1,.,.,TGCGCCAGCAGCTTGGGGATTGGCATTGGAGCCTATAATTCACCCCTCCACTTT,CASSLGIGIGAYNSPLHF
TRBJ1-6,TRBV15,.,.,TGTGCCACCAGTCGTGACAGTCACGCACCCCTCCACTTT,CATSRDSHAPLHF
TRBJ1-2,TRBV14,once,.,TGTGCCAGCAGCCAAGTACGGTTCTATGGCTACACCTTC,CASSQVRFYGYTF
TRBJ2-3,TRBV10-3,.,TRBD2,TGTGCCATCAGTGAACGGATAGGAGCGGGGGGACTCACAGATACGCAGTATTTT,CAISERIGAGGLTDTQYF
TRBJ2-3,TRBV5-1,.,TRBD2,TGCGCCAGCAGCTTGCTAGCGGGGGGCCAAGATACGCAGTATTTT,CASSLLAGGQDTQYF
TRBJ2-3,TRBV6-2/TRBV6-3,.,.,TGTGCCAGCAGTTATTTTGGTAGCGGAGACCCTGGGACAGATACGCAGTATTTT,CASSYFGSGDPGTDTQYF
TRBJ2-1,TRBV5-6,.,.,TGTGCCAGCAGCTTGTTAAGTCCAACGGGTCAGGGGAACAATGAGCAGTTCTTC,CASSLLSPTGQGNNEQFF
TRBJ2-1,TRBV19,.,TRBD1,TGTGCCAGTAGTATCGGTCAGGGGGCACATGGGTTCTTC,CASSIGQGAHGFF
TRBJ2-5,TRBV28,once,TRBD2,TGTGCCAGCAGTTTGGGACTAGCGGGAGTCCAAGAGACCCAGTACTTC,CASSLGLAGVQETQYF
TRBJ1-3,TRBV12-2,.,.,TGTGCAAGTCGCTTACCGGGGGTGAATGACGGAAGCTCTGGAAACACCATATATTTT,CASRLPGVNDGSSGNTIYF
TRBJ2-7,TRBV6-1,.,TRBD2,TGTGCCAGCAGTGAATGGAGCGGGGGTCCGTACGAGCAGTACTTC,CASSEWSGGPYEQYF
TRBJ2-5,TRBV19,.,.,TGTGCCAGTAGTCCGTCGAGGGCCCAAGAGACCCAGTACTTC,CASSPSRAQETQYF
TRBJ2-1,TRBV5-1,.,.,TGCGCCAGCAGCCGTAGTCCGAATTACCAAAATGAGCAGTTCTTC,CASSRSPNYQNEQFF
TRBJ1-2,TRBV7-9,.,.,TGTGCCAGCAGCCCAGATAACTATGGCTACACCTTC,CASSPDNYGYTF
TRBJ1-4,TRBV28,few,.,TGTGCCAGCAGTGCAACCCAAGGGCAGGGTGGAAGTTATAGGGGTGAAAAACTGTTTTTT,CASSATQGQGGSYRGEKLFF
TRBJ2-7,TRBV28,.,TRBD2,TGTGCCAGCAGTCGCGGGGGAGCCTACGAGCAGTACTTC,CASSRGGAYEQYF
TRBJ2-1,TRBV7-3,once,TRBD2,TGTGCCAGCAGCTTATCGGGGGGTGGTAATGAGCAGTTCTTC,CASSLSGGGNEQFF
TRBJ2-3,TRBV6-5,.,TRBD1,TGTGCCACCCTCGACAGGGGCGGAACAGATACGCAGTATTTT,CATLDRGGTDTQYF
TRBJ1-2,TRBV6-5,.,.,TGTGCCAGCAGCTCATCACCGGGGGACGGCTACACCTTC,CASSSSPGDGYTF
TRBJ1-4,TRBV5-1,.,TRBD1,TGCGCCAGCAGCTACAGGGGGTCGAACGAAAAACTGTTTTTT,CASSYRGSNEKLFF
TRBJ2-3,TRBV9,.,.,TGTGCCAGCAGCGTAGGTGCGGGGGCGAGCACAGATACGCAGTATTTT,CASSVGAGASTDTQYF
TRBJ1-4,TRBV2,.,.,TGTGCCTGTTACTCGAACTCGAAGGAAAAACTGTTTTTT,CACYSNSKEKLFF
TRBJ1-6,TRBV3-1/TRBV3-2,.,TRBD1,TGTGCCAGCAGTCCCCCGCCAGGGGGCAATTCACCCCTCCACTTT,CASSPPPGGNSPLHF
TRBJ2-2,TRBV5-1,.,TRBD1,TGCGCCAGCGCGACAGGGGATCCGAACACCGGGGAGCTGTTTTTT,CASATGDPNTGELFF
TRBJ2-5,TRBV5-1,.,TRBD1,TGCGCCAGCAGGACCGGGACAGGGGGCTGGGAGACCCAGTACTTC,CASRTGTGGWETQYF
TRBJ2-7,TRBV18,.,TRBD2,TGTGCCAGCTCACGCGGGGGGGCCTACGAGCAGTACTTC,CASSRGGAYEQYF
TRBJ2-2,TRBV7-9,.,.,TGTGCCAGCAGCTTAGCGATCCTCGGGGAAACCGGGGAGCTGTTTTTT,CASSLAILGETGELFF
TRBJ2-1,TRBV25-1,.,TRBD1,TGTGCCAGCAGTGAACCCCGACAGGGGAGCAATGAGCAGTTCTTC,CASSEPRQGSNEQFF
TRBJ2-4,TRBV28,.,.,TGTGCCAGCAGCCAATCGATCTTGAGGGTTATCGCCAAAAACATTCAGTACTTC,CASSQSILRVIAKNIQYF